A single sample gave rise to the 14 T cell receptor beta chains below, sequenced in a study of radiation and T cells in renal cell carcinoma. Time point given: blood 4 weeks post-SBRT, at nephrectomy. Described treatment: 15 Gy SBRT to primary tumor, nephrectomy 4 weeks later. Sequencing was performed with immunoSEQ multiplex PCR; in TCRdb, only in-frame clones are kept and a portion is missing. Of 97,000 or so clones listed, 75% to 85% are singletons. The specimen was blood, collected from a patient whose treatment included radiotherapy and nephrectomy. These receptor sequences come from a man aged 55 to 70 with renal cell carcinoma.

The CDR3 region has the DNA TGTGCCAGCAGCATCCCGGGGGTCGAGAACACTGAAGCTTTCTTT. Its protein product is CASSIPGVENTEAFF. This chain links TRBV5-4 with TRBJ1-1, with D perhaps matching TRBD1 (5 bases). CDR1 is SGHNT, CDR2 YYREEE, per germline (reference sequence). With 4 bases removed from V and 1 base from J, the gap between germline ends came to 14 bases. The CDR3 consists of 15 residues.

This clone occurred a few times. The chain uses TRBV5-6 and TRBJ2-2; 7 bases agree with TRBD1. The ends lost 2 bases at V and 4 bases at J; junction bases unmatched: 8. The length of the CDR3 is 16 residues. The germline V gene encodes CDR1 SGHDT and CDR2 YYEEEE. The CDR3 nucleotides read TGTGCCAGCAGCTTCCCGACAGGGTCGGGCACCGGGGAGCTGTTTTTT. It yields the protein CASSFPTGSGTGELFF.

The genes are TRBV4-2 and TRBJ2-1, with TRBD2 identical over 14 bases. V was clipped by 4 bases and J by 9 bases; unmatched bases: 8. There are 16 residues in the CDR3. CDR1 and CDR2 (germline): LGHNA, YNFKEQ. The CDR3 DNA reads as TGTGCCAGCAGCCCCCCGACTAGCGGGAGGGCGAGTGAGCAGTTCTTC. It encodes CASSPPTSGRASEQFF.

This clone was observed a handful of times. V usage is TRBV5-1 and J usage is TRBJ2-3; D possibly corresponds to TRBD2 (6 bases). The V and J ends lost 7 bases and 10 bases respectively, with 28 bases between them. CDR3 length: 16 amino acids. Germline lookup yields CDR1 SGHRS and CDR2 YFSETQ. This CDR3 reads CASGIGPAGGQSSQYF. CDR3 coding DNA: TGCGCCAGCGGTATTGGGCCGGCCGGAGGGCAGAGTTCGCAGTATTTT. Complete variable domain (other parts from reference TRBV5-1 and TRBJ2-3): KAGVTQTPRYLIKTRGQQVTLSCSPISGHRSVSWYQQTPGQGLQFLFEYFSETQRNKGNFPGRFSGRQFSNSRSEMNVSTLELGDSALYLCASGIGPAGGQSSQYFGPGTRLTVL.

The chain joins TRBV5-1 to TRBJ2-1; either TRBD1 or TRBD2 may fit D (5 bases each). V was cut by 0 bases and J by 2 bases, with 15 bases left in between. Germline lookup yields CDR1 SGHRS and CDR2 YFSETQ. This CDR3 has 17 amino acids. CDR3 loop: CASSLEVGVATYNEQFF. In DNA form, the CDR3 reads TGCGCCAGCAGCTTGGAGGTAGGGGTAGCGACCTACAATGAGCAGTTCTTC.

CDR3 bases: TGTGCCAGCAGCATCACTGATACAGGGGGCGGCGGCTACACCTTC. This gives the protein CASSITDTGGGGYTF. The gene calls are TRBV7-6 and TRBJ1-2; 9 bases fit TRBD1. CDR1 SGHVS and CDR2 FNYEAQ come from the germline V gene. Trimming at V came to 5 bases and at J to 8 bases, leaving 12 bases not matched to a gene. This CDR3 contains 15 residues.

CDR3: CASSHRDRDTGELFF. The CDR3 DNA follows: TGTGCCAGCAGCCACCGGGACAGAGACACCGGGGAGCTGTTTTTT. The V call is TRBV7-9, the J call TRBJ2-2; 7 bases fit TRBD1. This CDR3 is built from 15 residues. Germline CDR1 reads SEHNR; CDR2 reads FQNEAQ (reference sequence). The J segment lost 3 bases and the V segment lost 5 bases, leaving 6 bases of the junction unmatched.

The chain couples TRBV6-1 to TRBJ1-5, with 8 bases identical to TRBD1. The CDR3 is made up of 13 amino acids. V gave up 0 bases and J gave up 15 bases; unmatched junction bases: 7. Germline CDR1 and CDR2: MNHNS and SASEGT. The DNA of the CDR3 is TGTGCCAGCAGTGAAGCCTGGACAGGGCTTCCGCATTTT. Its protein product is CASSEAWTGLPHF.

This clone was recorded once. Other DNA sequences from this sample encode an identical CDR3 as well. The chain couples TRBV28 to TRBJ2-3; the D is unclear. The ends were cut back, 5 bases at V and 0 bases at J, with 6 bases in the middle. The germline V gene has CDR1 MDHEN and CDR2 SYDVKM. This CDR3 spans 13 amino acids. The CDR3 sequence is CASSPPSTDTQYF. The CDR3 region has the DNA TGTGCCAGCAGTCCCCCTAGCACAGATACGCAGTATTTT. Full variable domain (rest looked up from reference TRBV28 and TRBJ2-3): DVKVTQSSRYLVKRTGEKVFLECVQDMDHENMFWYRQDPGLGLRLIYFSYDVKMKEKGDIPEGYSVSREKKERFSLILESASTNQTSMYLCASSPPSTDTQYFGPGTRLTVL.

The V call is TRBV4-2, the J call TRBJ2-1; the D call may be TRBD1 or TRBD2 (5 bases each). Germline assignment: CDR1 LGHNA and CDR2 YNFKEQ. CDR3 length: 15 residues. The V and J ends lost 0 bases and 14 bases respectively, with 20 bases between them. Here the CDR3 DNA reads TGTGCCAGCAGCCAAGAGATTAGCGCCCCTCTGGGGGAGTTCTTC. Translated: CASSQEISAPLGEFF.

The chain employs TRBV25-1 and TRBJ2-3, with D unclear. CDR3 length equals 12 residues. Trimming stripped 6 bases from V and 4 bases from J, with 8 bases between. Germline V gene sequence: CDR1 MGHDK, CDR2 SYGVNS. The CDR3 DNA follows: TGTGCCAGCAGCCAGTTTGCAGATACGCAGTATTTT. This sequence encodes CASSQFADTQYF.

This chain uses TRBV19 with TRBJ1-1, with D possibly being TRBD1 (5 bases). Trimming removed 3 bases at V and 4 bases at J, with 18 bases between. Per the germline V gene, CDR1 is LNHDA and CDR2 is SQIVND (reference sequence). The CDR3 totals 16 residues. The CDR3 loop is CASSMGGVRGGTEAFF. DNA of the CDR3: TGTGCCAGTAGTATGGGAGGGGTCCGGGGTGGCACTGAAGCTTTCTTT.

CDR3 sequence reads: CASSKGGGDQPQHF. Here the CDR3 DNA reads TGTGCCAGTAGTAAAGGGGGCGGGGATCAGCCCCAGCATTTT. J is TRBJ1-5 and V is TRBV19, with TRBD1 matching 7 bases. From germline, CDR1 is LNHDA and CDR2 SQIVND (reference sequence). V dropped 4 bases and J dropped 5; count of bases not matched to a gene: 5. This CDR3 spans 14 amino acids.

This rearrangement joins TRBV9 to TRBJ2-1; D gene uncertain. Trimming left V 0 bases short and J 0 bases short, with 7 bases between. The germline CDR1 and CDR2 sequences are SGDLS and YYNGEE. The CDR3 spans 15 residues. The DNA of the CDR3 is TGTGCCAGCAGCGTAGACACGAGCTCCTACAATGAGCAGTTCTTC. Protein: CASSVDTSSYNEQFF.